The 3 T cell receptor beta chains reported below all come from one sample, sequenced in a study of T cell repertoires in cytomegalovirus infection. TCRdb fed the reads into MiXCR, producing one record per CDR3 protein. Here the sample spans a few hundred thousand distinct CDR3 sequences, about a sixth being singletons. The source material was PBMCs. The receptors come from a human donor in good health (CMV status not recorded). Some clones in this sample may be carry-over from other donors' samples.

The rearrangement uses TRBV15 and TRBJ2-1; tentatively, D is TRBD1 (5 bases). Trimming stripped 0 bases from V and 10 bases from J, with 16 bases between. This CDR3 has 15 residues. The germline V gene has CDR1 LNHNV and CDR2 YYDKDF (reference sequence). The CDR3 loop reads CATSRDHNTGSEQFF. CDR3 coding DNA: TGTGCCACCAGCAGAGACCACAATACAGGATCCGAGCAGTTCTTC.

At least ten counts were recorded for this clonotype. This rearrangement joins TRBV19 to TRBJ2-6; D remains ambiguous. Trimming shortened V by 5 bases and J by 1 base, and 12 bases separated the two germline ends. The CDR3 sequence is 16 residues long. Germline V CDR1 and CDR2: LNHDA, SQIVND (reference sequence). The CDR3 nucleotides read TGTGCCAGTAGTCTCCACGGAGAGTCTGGGGCCAACGTCCTGACTTTC. Amino acid sequence: CASSLHGESGANVLTF.

This clonotype was counted many times. The chain couples TRBV6-6 to TRBJ2-1; 7 bases match TRBD1. Germline assignment: CDR1 MNHNY and CDR2 SVGAGI (reference sequence). V was clipped by 2 bases and J by 5 bases; unmatched bases: 21. The CDR3 has 20 residues. The CDR3 reads CASSYPITGDSAGLNNEQFF. The CDR3 coding sequence is TGTGCCAGCAGTTACCCCATAACCGGGGACAGTGCGGGCCTAAACAATGAGCAGTTCTTC.